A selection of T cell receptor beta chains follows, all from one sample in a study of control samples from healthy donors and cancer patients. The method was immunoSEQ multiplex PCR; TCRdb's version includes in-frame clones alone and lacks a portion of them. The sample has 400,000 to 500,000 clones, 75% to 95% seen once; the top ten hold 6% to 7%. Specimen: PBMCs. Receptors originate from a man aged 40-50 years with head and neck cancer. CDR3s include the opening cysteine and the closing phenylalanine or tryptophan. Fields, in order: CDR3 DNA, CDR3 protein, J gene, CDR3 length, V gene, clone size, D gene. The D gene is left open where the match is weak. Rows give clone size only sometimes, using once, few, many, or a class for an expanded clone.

DNA: TGTGCCAGCAGTCCCCGGACTAGCGGGGGGCACGAGCAGTACTTC
CDR3: CASSPRTSGGHEQYF
J: TRBJ2-7
length: 15
V: TRBV11-2
size: -
D: TRBD2

DNA: TGTGCCAGCAGTTTAAATACGGGGGGCCCTAATCAGCCCCAGCATTTT
CDR3: CASSLNTGGPNQPQHF
J: TRBJ1-5
length: 16
V: TRBV28
size: few
D: -

DNA: TGTGCCAGCAGGCAGGACAGGGCCTACGAGCAGTACTTC
CDR3: CASRQDRAYEQYF
J: TRBJ2-7
length: 13
V: TRBV27
size: -
D: TRBD1

DNA: TGTGCCACCTTATTCACACAGAGCTCCTATAATTCACCCCTCCACTTT
CDR3: CATLFTQSSYNSPLHF
J: TRBJ1-6
length: 16
V: TRBV6-6
size: -
D: -

DNA: TGTGCCAGCAGCTTCGCGACAGGGGGAAAACTGTTTTTT
CDR3: CASSFATGGKLFF
J: TRBJ1-4
length: 13
V: TRBV11-3
size: -
D: TRBD1

DNA: TGTGCCAGCAGCTTAGACCGACTAGCGGGGGGTACCTACAATGAGCAGTTCTTC
CDR3: CASSLDRLAGGTYNEQFF
J: TRBJ2-1
length: 18
V: TRBV7-6
size: -
D: TRBD2

DNA: TGCGCCAGCAGCTGGACTAGCGGGGCATTCACCTACGAGCAGTACTTC
CDR3: CASSWTSGAFTYEQYF
J: TRBJ2-7
length: 16
V: TRBV5-1
size: -
D: TRBD2

DNA: TGTGCCAGCAGCCAAGGAGGGACAGGGGGCTGGAATGAGCAGTTCTTC
CDR3: CASSQGGTGGWNEQFF
J: TRBJ2-1
length: 16
V: TRBV4-2
size: -
D: TRBD1

DNA: TGTGCCTGGAGTGTTAAATTGACTCCAAACACCATATATTTT
CDR3: CAWSVKLTPNTIYF
J: TRBJ1-3
length: 14
V: TRBV30
size: once
D: -

DNA: TGTGCCAGCAGTGAACCCGACAGGGACGGTGGCTACACCTTC
CDR3: CASSEPDRDGGYTF
J: TRBJ1-2
length: 14
V: TRBV2
size: -
D: TRBD1

DNA: TGCGCCAGCAGCTTGAGAGCCGGGACAAATTACAATGAGCAGTTCTTC
CDR3: CASSLRAGTNYNEQFF
J: TRBJ2-1
length: 16
V: TRBV5-1
size: -
D: -

DNA: TGTGCCAGTAGTCCTGGGGGCCACGACGCTAGCAATCAGCCCCAGCATTTT
CDR3: CASSPGGHDASNQPQHF
J: TRBJ1-5
length: 17
V: TRBV19
size: few
D: -

DNA: TGTGCCAGCAGTTACGGGACAGACTATGGCTACACCTTC
CDR3: CASSYGTDYGYTF
J: TRBJ1-2
length: 13
V: TRBV6-5
size: -
D: TRBD1

DNA: TGCGCCAGCAGTGAGTCCGTCAGCTACACCCAAGAGACCCAGTACTTC
CDR3: CASSESVSYTQETQYF
J: TRBJ2-5
length: 16
V: TRBV10-2
size: -
D: -

DNA: TGTGCCACTGGGACAGGGACGGGGACCCAGTACTTC
CDR3: CATGTGTGTQYF
J: TRBJ2-5
length: 12
V: TRBV19
size: -
D: TRBD1

DNA: TGTGCCTGGAGAGTCGCTGGAGCCGGGGAGCTGTTTTTT
CDR3: CAWRVAGAGELFF
J: TRBJ2-2
length: 13
V: TRBV30
size: -
D: -

DNA: TGTGCCAGCAGTTACCGGGACAGGGTGGACACCGGGGAGCTGTTTTTT
CDR3: CASSYRDRVDTGELFF
J: TRBJ2-2
length: 16
V: TRBV6-5
size: -
D: TRBD1

DNA: TGTGCCAGCACTTACGGGGGGCTCGGCAATCAGCCCCAGCATTTT
CDR3: CASTYGGLGNQPQHF
J: TRBJ1-5
length: 15
V: TRBV5-6
size: few
D: -

DNA: TGTGCCAGCAGTCCGGGACGTACCTACGAGCAGTACTTC
CDR3: CASSPGRTYEQYF
J: TRBJ2-7
length: 13
V: TRBV27
size: -
D: -

DNA: TGTGCCAGCAGCTTAACTCCACAAGAGACCCAGTACTTC
CDR3: CASSLTPQETQYF
J: TRBJ2-5
length: 13
V: TRBV11-3
size: -
D: -

DNA: TGTGCCAGTGGGGGGCATAACTATGGCTACACCTTC
CDR3: CASGGHNYGYTF
J: TRBJ1-2
length: 12
V: TRBV6-5
size: -
D: -

DNA: TGTGCCAGCAGTGATGGACAGGTTAATTCACCCCTCCACTTT
CDR3: CASSDGQVNSPLHF
J: TRBJ1-6
length: 14
V: TRBV2
size: -
D: TRBD1

DNA: TGTGCCAGCACCATCTTTCCCCCCTCTCTGGTGCAGTTCTTC
CDR3: CASTIFPPSLVQFF
J: TRBJ2-1
length: 14
V: TRBV6-5
size: -
D: -

DNA: TGTGCCAGCAGGGTGGACAGGGTTCAGCCCCAGCATTTT
CDR3: CASRVDRVQPQHF
J: TRBJ1-5
length: 13
V: TRBV28
size: -
D: TRBD1

DNA: TGTGCCAGCAGCGTAGGGACAGGGGGCAATTCTGGAAACACCATATATTTT
CDR3: CASSVGTGGNSGNTIYF
J: TRBJ1-3
length: 17
V: TRBV9
size: -
D: TRBD1